The next 16 T cell receptor beta chains were all read from a single sample in a study of cytomegalovirus exposure and HLA in healthy donors. It was with 60 Vbeta and 13 Jbeta primers that the PCR ran. Assay used: immunoSEQ multiplex PCR; TCRdb lists only in-frame clones, some missing. The data show 80,000 to 95,000 clones, around 79% seen once. Sequenced: PBMCs. Source of these receptors: a man aged 18 to 30 in good health and CMV-seropositive.

The chain links TRBV29-1 to TRBJ2-3; maybe TRBD1 (5 bases). The CDR3 has 12 amino acids. The germline V gene has CDR1 SQVTM and CDR2 ANQGSEA. Trimming left V 6 bases short and J 6 bases short, with 13 bases between. This chain's CDR3 is CSVRTSRDTQYF. CDR3 in DNA: TGCAGCGTACGGACATCGAGGGATACGCAGTATTTT.

This chain connects TRBV29-1 to TRBJ2-7; D may be TRBD2 (5 bases). Germline values: CDR1 SQVTM, CDR2 ANQGSEA. The CDR3 consists of 11 residues. Here the CDR3 DNA reads TGCAGTCTCCCTACCGGGAACGAGCAGTACTTC. Amino acid sequence: CSLPTGNEQYF.

This clone occurred once. The V and J genes are TRBV7-3 and TRBJ2-1; 13 positions match TRBD2. Looked up from germline, CDR1 is SGHTA and CDR2 is FQGTGA. Trimming at V came to 4 bases and at J to 7 bases, leaving 4 bases not matched to a gene. The CDR3 runs to 15 residues. CDR3: CASSSGLAGLNEQFF. CDR3 bases: TGTGCCAGCAGCTCGGGACTAGCGGGGCTAAATGAGCAGTTCTTC.

The chain recombines TRBV6-5 with TRBJ1-1; tentative D call: TRBD1 (6 bases). The length of the CDR3 is 11 residues. Trimming left V 6 bases short and J 11 bases short, with 13 bases between. Germline V lookup: CDR1 MNHEY, CDR2 SVGAGI. The CDR3 here is CASRRQDEAFF. The CDR3 DNA follows: TGTGCCAGCAGGCGACAGGACGAGGCTTTCTTT.

This sequence joins TRBV7-8 and TRBJ2-7; TRBD1 matches 9 bases. The germline CDR1 and CDR2 sequences are SGHVS and FQNEAQ. V was clipped by 5 bases and J by 0 bases; unmatched bases: 2. The CDR3 extends over 14 amino acids. CDR3 in amino acids: CASSQTGGSYEQYF. The CDR3 nucleotides are TGTGCCAGCAGCCAGACAGGGGGCTCCTACGAGCAGTACTTC.

The genes are TRBV7-9 and TRBJ1-1; D ambiguous. Germline assignment: CDR1 SEHNR and CDR2 FQNEAQ (reference sequence). CDR3 length equals 15 residues. V was pared by 4 bases and J by 7 bases, with 19 bases between. The CDR3: CASSSLLGSVYEAFF. As DNA, the CDR3 is TGTGCCAGCAGCTCACTACTTGGGTCCGTATATGAAGCTTTCTTT. The entire variable domain, with the rest obtained from reference TRBV7-9 and TRBJ1-1, is as follows: DTGVSQNPRHKITKRGQNVTFRCDPISEHNRLYWYRQTLGQGPEFLTYFQNEAQLEKSRLLSDRFSAERPKGSFSTLEIQRTEQGDSAMYLCASSSLLGSVYEAFFGQGTRLTVV.

The rearrangement links TRBV11-2 to TRBJ1-1; 7 nucleotides align to TRBD1. In germline, CDR1 is SGHAT, CDR2 FQNNGV. The V gene end was trimmed by 3 bases and the J gene end by 5 bases; junction bases not matched to a gene: 3. The CDR3 covers 13 residues. In nucleotides, the CDR3 is TGTGCCAGCAGCTTGGCAGGGGGGACTGAAGCTTTCTTT. It translates to CASSLAGGTEAFF.

The gene calls are TRBV7-6 and TRBJ1-5; 9 nucleotides agree with TRBD1. Trimming took 2 bases from V and 2 from J; bases not matched to a gene: 7. This CDR3 has 17 residues. CDR1 is SGHVS, CDR2 FNYEAQ, per germline. The CDR3 loop is CASSLTGQGFGNQPQHF. The CDR3 bases are TGTGCCAGCAGCTTAACGGGACAGGGATTTGGCAATCAGCCCCAGCATTTT.

The rearrangement uses TRBV7-9 and TRBJ1-4; D remains unclear. Germline assignment: CDR1 SEHNR and CDR2 FQNEAQ (reference sequence). V dropped 5 bases and J dropped 7 bases, with 14 bases sitting between them. The CDR3 consists of 14 residues. CDR3: CASSLGPNGEKLFF. The CDR3 DNA sequence: TGTGCCAGCAGCCTGGGCCCTAACGGTGAAAAACTGTTTTTT.

Concerning this clone: No DNA is shown, since the ends of the CDR3 on it are uncertain; the CDR3 is the one TCRdb lists. The chain is built from TRBV27 and TRBJ1-1; the table's D call, TRBD1, was not checked against the DNA. CDR1 and CDR2 from the germline V gene are MNHEY and SMNVEV (reference sequence). The CDR3 comprises 13 residues, both ends counted. This chain's CDR3 is CASSVGQGASIFF.

CDR3 sequence: CASSSRFWNQPQHF. The CDR3 region has the DNA TGTGCCAGCAGTTCTCGGTTCTGGAATCAGCCCCAGCATTTT. J is TRBJ1-5 and V is TRBV6-5; D is uncertain. The V gene's germline CDR1 is MNHEY and CDR2 SVGAGI. CDR3 length equals 14 residues. The V end lost 4 bases, the J end lost 4 bases, and 11 bases lay between the germline ends.

The J gene is TRBJ2-6, the V gene TRBV25-1; D perhaps matches TRBD1 (6 bases). Germline V gene lookup returns CDR1 MGHDK and CDR2 SYGVNS. The CDR3 loop spans 14 amino acids. Trimming shortened V by 4 bases and J by 2 bases, and 6 bases separated the two germline ends. The CDR3 region has the DNA TGTGCCAGCAGTGGGACAGCTGGGGCCAACGTCCTGACTTTC. Protein product: CASSGTAGANVLTF.

The chain is built from TRBV7-9 and TRBJ1-4; no firm D call. Germline V gives CDR1 SEHNR, CDR2 FQNEAQ (reference sequence). The V end was cut by 2 bases, the J end by 8 bases, with 12 bases between. This CDR3 is 14 amino acids long. Written as DNA, the CDR3 is TGTGCCAGCAGCTTAATGGGCCCTTCGGAAAAACTGTTTTTT. Protein: CASSLMGPSEKLFF.

In its sample, this clone was seen once. The J gene is TRBJ2-7, the V gene TRBV29-1; possibly TRBD1 for D (5 bases). Trimming removed 4 bases at V and 6 bases at J, with 7 bases between. The CDR3 loop spans 10 amino acids. From germline, CDR1 is SQVTM and CDR2 ANQGSEA. The CDR3 coding sequence is TGCAGCGTTGCGGACATCGAGCAGTACTTC. Its translation: CSVADIEQYF.

The rearrangement joins TRBV14 to TRBJ2-1; perhaps TRBD2 as D (6 bases). The CDR3 extends over 15 amino acids. Germline V gene data show CDR1 as SGHDN and CDR2 as FVKESK. The V and J ends lost 1 base and 5 bases respectively, with 12 bases between them. The CDR3 DNA sequence: TGTGCCAGCAGCCAAGTGCCGGGACTTGACAATGAGCAGTTCTTC. This sequence encodes CASSQVPGLDNEQFF.

The chain couples TRBV6-1 to TRBJ2-1, with 7 bases identical to TRBD2. Germline CDR1 reads MNHNS; CDR2 reads SASEGT. CDR3 length: 15 residues. The junction had 5 bases not matched to a gene; V was cut back by 3 bases and J by 3 bases. CDR3 in DNA: TGTGCCAGCAGTGATTGGCGGGAGATCTACAATGAGCAGTTCTTC. This sequence encodes CASSDWREIYNEQFF.